This TCR beta chain was retrieved from a study of T cells after yellow fever vaccination. General observations from the study: Primary-vaccination clones mostly resurfaced post-booster (96% CD4, about 87% CD8).

Production of TCR cDNA was by 5'RACE template switching, which also added a universal primer site and UMIs. MiXCR, applied by TCRdb to the 5' RACE reads, yields one record per CDR3 protein. The sample contains hundreds of thousands of distinct CDR3 sequences, around a sixth of which appear only once. Germline CDR1 is SGHAT and CDR2 is FQNNGV. The V gene lost 1 base and the J gene lost 5 bases, with 9 bases spanning the gap. This CDR3 spans 14 amino acids. On this clonotype itself: Its antigen is not known.

The TCR sequence derives from a man aged 18 to 30 who received the YFV17D yellow fever vaccine. Sample: PBMCs, taken more than 4 days after the first yellow fever vaccination. V gene TRBV11-2 combines with J gene TRBJ2-1; D call uncertain. CDR3: CASSLAWQNNEQFF. The CDR3 DNA follows: TGTGCCAGCAGCTTAGCGTGGCAGAACAATGAGCAGTTCTTC.